In this sample, the clone carrying this T cell receptor (beta chain) turned up many times. This entry comes from a study of Graves' ophthalmopathy and Graves' hyperthyroidism. Clinical symptoms, serum thyroxine, TRAb, thyroid ultrasound and orbital computed tomography determined diagnosis. RNA transcripts were the source from which TCR beta CDR3 regions were amplified. In the first round, RT-PCR was carried out with HTBI primers, and a multiplex PCR formed the second round. TCRdb reanalysed the multiplex PCR reads using MiXCR and keeps one entry per CDR3 protein. In the table there are about 370,000 distinct CDR3 sequences, 17% of which are singletons. The CDR3 covers 14 residues. Trimming removed 6 bases from V and 6 bases from J, with 12 bases in between.

Material for sequencing was peripheral blood. The rearrangement joins TRBV12-3 or TRBV12-4 to TRBJ1-6; a possible D gene is TRBD1 (5 bases). The sequence was obtained from an adult woman with stable Graves' hyperthyroidism. The CDR3: CASSDDSFNSPLHF. CDR3 coding DNA: TGTGCCAGCAGCGATGACAGTTTTAATTCACCCCTCCACTTT.